A selection of T cell receptor beta chains follows, all from one sample in a study of T cell responses to AZD1222 COVID-19 vaccine. Profiling relied on immunoSEQ multiplex PCR, and the TCRdb table lists in-frame clones only, not all of them. The repertoire includes about 130,000 clones, more than 85% of them detected once, and about 3% sits in the top ten. The input for sequencing was peripheral blood, taken on day 0 of AZD1222 vaccination. The receptors stem from an adult in good health. The CDR3 runs from the conserved cysteine through the conserved F or W. D genes are given only for firm matches.

TGCAGCGTTCCGAATCTAGGGGAACTAGCGGTTCTCAATGAGCAGTTCTTC CSVPNLGELAVLNEQFF TRBD2 TRBJ2-1 TRBV29-1
TGTGCCAGCGTGGGGCAGAGGGATAACACTGAAGCTTTCTTT CASVGQRDNTEAFF - TRBJ1-1 TRBV7-8
TGTGCCACCAGCAGGGACACAGGGGTAAGCACCTTC CATSRDTGVSTF TRBD1 TRBJ1-2 TRBV15
- CASSPRLQRGRGTQYF - TRBJ2-5 TRBV13
TGTGCCAGCAGCGCCAGGGTTTGGAAGGATAATTCACCCCTCCACTTT CASSARVWKDNSPLHF - TRBJ1-6 TRBV7-6
TGTGCCACCAGCAGAGACTCCAACAGGGATGGCTACACCTTC CATSRDSNRDGYTF - TRBJ1-2 TRBV15
TGTGCCAGCAGCTTAGCGGCCGACTATGGCTACACCTTC CASSLAADYGYTF - TRBJ1-2 TRBV11-2
TGTGCCAGCAGCGGACAGGGGGCTGAAAAACTGTTTTTT CASSGQGAEKLFF TRBD1 TRBJ1-4 TRBV6-6
TGTGCCAGCAGCCTTATACCATACAATGAGCAGTTCTTC CASSLIPYNEQFF - TRBJ2-1 TRBV3-1/TRBV3-2
TGCGCCAGCAGCCAAGATCCAGGAGCCGGGGCCAACGTCCTGACTTTC CASSQDPGAGANVLTF - TRBJ2-6 TRBV4-3
TGTGCCAGCAGCGTACCTAAGACAGGGGAAAACAATCAGCCCCAGCATTTT CASSVPKTGENNQPQHF TRBD1 TRBJ1-5 TRBV9
TGTGCCAGCAGTTTACAAGGACTCTATGGCTACACCTTC CASSLQGLYGYTF - TRBJ1-2 TRBV28
TGTGCCAGCAGCCATCTAGACAGTTACAATGAGCAGTTCTTC CASSHLDSYNEQFF - TRBJ2-1 TRBV3-1/TRBV3-2
TGTGCCAGCAGTTTCTCAGGGGGTCCGAACACTGAAGCTTTCTTT CASSFSGGPNTEAFF TRBD1 TRBJ1-1 TRBV28
TGTGCCAGCAGTCCTCCTGCCTCCGGGACAGGGGTAAATAAGCCCCAGCATTTT CASSPPASGTGVNKPQHF TRBD1 TRBJ1-5 TRBV28
TGTGCCAGTAGTCCAACAGGGGATCAGCCCCAGCATTTT CASSPTGDQPQHF TRBD1 TRBJ1-5 TRBV19
TGTGCCAGCAGCCAAGATCCCGGGGTAGAGACCCAGTACTTC CASSQDPGVETQYF - TRBJ2-5 TRBV14
TGTGCCAGCAGCTTAGGGAGACGGCAGAGCTCCTACGAGCAGTACTTC CASSLGRRQSSYEQYF - TRBJ2-7 TRBV11-3
TGCGCCAGCAGCTTGGCCACACAGGCGGGGGGCGGCACAGATACGCAGTATTTT CASSLATQAGGGTDTQYF TRBD2 TRBJ2-3 TRBV5-1
TGCGCCAGCAGCCCACTAGGCAGGGTGGTACCCTACGAGCAGTACTTC CASSPLGRVVPYEQYF - TRBJ2-7 TRBV4-1
TGTGCCAGCAGTGAACCGACAGGGCCAGGGCAGCCCCAGCATTTT CASSEPTGPGQPQHF TRBD1 TRBJ1-5 TRBV6-1